This T cell receptor beta chain was captured by sequencing in a study of cytomegalovirus exposure and HLA in healthy donors. Study-wide context: Among several hundred genotyped donors, roughly 81% fell in the Caucasian-associated ancestry cluster.

This clone was observed a single time. Its antigen is unknown. Study-level findings and limits: Donors were assumed by presence/absence analyses to have roughly uniform sequencing depth. Prior analysis indicated that the majority of TCR beta V segments exhibited productivity approximately 90% or approximately 30% of the time.

Germline assignment: CDR1 MDHEN and CDR2 SYDVKM. This CDR3 spans 14 amino acids. The V gene end was trimmed by 5 bases and the J gene end by 7 bases; junction bases not matched to a gene: 5. This PCR relied on a set of 60 Vbeta primers and 13 Jbeta primers. Clones were sequenced by immunoSEQ multiplex PCR, and TCRdb holds only the in-frame ones, with some missing. In the table there are 150,000 to 200,000 clones, 60% to 80% of which are singletons. The material sequenced was PBMCs. This TCR was sampled from a man between 40 and 49 years old in good health and CMV-seropositive. The V call is TRBV28, the J call TRBJ2-1, with 10 bases identical to TRBD1. Written as DNA, the CDR3 is TGTGCCAGCAGTCCCGGACAGGGGGGTAATGAGCAGTTCTTC. Translation gives CASSPGQGGNEQFF.